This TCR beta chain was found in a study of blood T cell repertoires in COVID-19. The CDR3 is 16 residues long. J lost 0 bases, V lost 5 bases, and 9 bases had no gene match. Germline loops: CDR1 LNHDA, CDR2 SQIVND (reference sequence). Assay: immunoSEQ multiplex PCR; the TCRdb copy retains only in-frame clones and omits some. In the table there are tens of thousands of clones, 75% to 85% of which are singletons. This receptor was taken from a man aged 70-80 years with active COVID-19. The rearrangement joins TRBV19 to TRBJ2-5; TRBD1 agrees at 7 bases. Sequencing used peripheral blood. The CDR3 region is CASSSWGTEYQETQYF. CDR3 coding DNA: TGTGCCAGTAGTTCCTGGGGGACAGAGTACCAAGAGACCCAGTACTTC. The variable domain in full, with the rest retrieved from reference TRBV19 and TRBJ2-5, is DGGITQSPKYLFRKEGQNVTLSCEQNLNHDAMYWYRQDPGQGLRLIYYSQIVNDFQKGDIAEGYSVSREKKESFPLTVTSAQKNPTAFYLCASSSWGTEYQETQYFGPGTRLLVL.